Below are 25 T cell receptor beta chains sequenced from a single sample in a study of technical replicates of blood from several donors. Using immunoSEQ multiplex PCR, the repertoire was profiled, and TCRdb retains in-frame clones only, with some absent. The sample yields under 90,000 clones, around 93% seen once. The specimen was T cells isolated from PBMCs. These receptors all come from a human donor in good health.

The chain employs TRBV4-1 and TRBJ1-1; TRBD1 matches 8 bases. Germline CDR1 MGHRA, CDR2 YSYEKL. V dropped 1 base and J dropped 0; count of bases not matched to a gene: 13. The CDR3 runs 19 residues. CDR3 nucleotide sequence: TGCGCCAGCAGCCAAGGAGGGACAGGCGGACCCCTCATGAACACTGAAGCTTTCTTT. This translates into CASSQGGTGGPLMNTEAFF.

CDR3 in amino acids: CASSPSGDLSYEQYF. For the CDR3, the DNA is TGTGCCAGCAGTCCAAGCGGAGACCTCTCCTACGAGCAGTACTTC. The chain is built from TRBV6-5 and TRBJ2-5; tentatively, D is TRBD2 (5 bases). The DNA end favors TRBJ2-7, so the J call may be wrong. The CDR3 has 15 residues. Germline CDR1 MNHEY, CDR2 SVGAGI.

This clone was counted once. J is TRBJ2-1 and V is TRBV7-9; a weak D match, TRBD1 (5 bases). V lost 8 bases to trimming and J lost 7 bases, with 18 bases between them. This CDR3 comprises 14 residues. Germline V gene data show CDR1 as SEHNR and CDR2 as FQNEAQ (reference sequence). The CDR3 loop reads CASAPSAGWNEQFF. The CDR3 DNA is TGTGCCAGCGCGCCTTCGGCAGGGTGGAATGAGCAGTTCTTC.

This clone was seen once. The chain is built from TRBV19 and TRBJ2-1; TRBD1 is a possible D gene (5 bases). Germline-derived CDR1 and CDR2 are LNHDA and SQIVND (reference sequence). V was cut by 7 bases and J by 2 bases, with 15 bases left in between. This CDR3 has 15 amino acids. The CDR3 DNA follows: TGTGCCAGTACTTACAGGATAGGTCCCTACAATGAGCAGTTCTTC. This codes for CASTYRIGPYNEQFF.

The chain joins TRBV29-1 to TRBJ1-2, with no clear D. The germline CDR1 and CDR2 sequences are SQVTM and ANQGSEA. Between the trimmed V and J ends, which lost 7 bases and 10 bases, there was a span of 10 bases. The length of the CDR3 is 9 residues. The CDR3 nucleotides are TGCAGCGGCGGGGAGAACTACACCTTC. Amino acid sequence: CSGGENYTF.

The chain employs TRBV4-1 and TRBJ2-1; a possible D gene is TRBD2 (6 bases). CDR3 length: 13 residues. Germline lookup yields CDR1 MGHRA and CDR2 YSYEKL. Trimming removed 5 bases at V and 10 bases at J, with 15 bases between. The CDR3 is CASSEIGGREQFF. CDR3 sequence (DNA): TGCGCCAGCAGCGAAATCGGGGGTCGGGAGCAGTTCTTC.

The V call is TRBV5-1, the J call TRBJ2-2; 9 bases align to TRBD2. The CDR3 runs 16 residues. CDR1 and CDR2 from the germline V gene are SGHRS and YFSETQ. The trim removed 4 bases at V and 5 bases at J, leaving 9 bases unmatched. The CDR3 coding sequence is TGCGCCAGCAGCCTTGGGCTTAGCGGGAGAACCGGGGAGCTGTTTTTT. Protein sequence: CASSLGLSGRTGELFF.

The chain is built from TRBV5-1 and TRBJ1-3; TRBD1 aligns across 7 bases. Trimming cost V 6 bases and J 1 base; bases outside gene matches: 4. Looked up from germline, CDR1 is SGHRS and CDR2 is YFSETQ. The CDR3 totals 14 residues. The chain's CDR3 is CASTEQGSGNTIYF. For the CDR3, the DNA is TGCGCCAGCACCGAACAGGGGTCTGGAAACACCATATATTTT.

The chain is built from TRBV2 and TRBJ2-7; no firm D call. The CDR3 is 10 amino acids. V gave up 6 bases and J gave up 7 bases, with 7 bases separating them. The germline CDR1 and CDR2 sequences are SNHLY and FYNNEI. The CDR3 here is CASSTKEQYF. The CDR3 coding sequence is TGTGCCAGCAGCACAAAAGAGCAGTACTTC. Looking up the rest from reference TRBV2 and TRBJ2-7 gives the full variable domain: EPEVTQTPSHQVTQMGQEVILRCVPISNHLYFYWYRQILGQKVEFLVSFYNNEISEKSEIFDDQFSVERPDGSNFTLKIRSTKLEDSAMYFCASSTKEQYFGPGTRLTVT.

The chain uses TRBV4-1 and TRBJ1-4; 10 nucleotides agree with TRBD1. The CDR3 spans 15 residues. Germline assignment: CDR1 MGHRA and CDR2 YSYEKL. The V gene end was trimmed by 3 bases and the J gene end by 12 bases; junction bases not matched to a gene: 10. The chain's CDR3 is CASSQPGQGIKELFF. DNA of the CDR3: TGCGCCAGCAGCCAGCCGGGACAGGGGATTAAAGAACTGTTTTTT.

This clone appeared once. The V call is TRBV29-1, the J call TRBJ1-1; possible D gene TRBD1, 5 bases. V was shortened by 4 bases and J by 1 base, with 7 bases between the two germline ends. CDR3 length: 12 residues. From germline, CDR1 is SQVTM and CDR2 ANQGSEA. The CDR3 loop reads CSVAQENTEAFF. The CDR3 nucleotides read TGCAGCGTTGCACAGGAGAACACTGAAGCTTTCTTT.

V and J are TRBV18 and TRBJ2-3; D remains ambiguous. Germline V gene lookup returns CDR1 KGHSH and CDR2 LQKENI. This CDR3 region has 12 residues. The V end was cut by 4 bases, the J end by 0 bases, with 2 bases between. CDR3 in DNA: TGTGCCAGCTCACTAAGCACAGATACGCAGTATTTT. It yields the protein CASSLSTDTQYF.

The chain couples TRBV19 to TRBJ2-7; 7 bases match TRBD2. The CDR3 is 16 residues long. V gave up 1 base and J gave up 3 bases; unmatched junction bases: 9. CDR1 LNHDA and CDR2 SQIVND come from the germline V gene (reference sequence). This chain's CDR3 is CASSIGLGGIGYEQYF. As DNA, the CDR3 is TGTGCCAGTAGTATAGGATTGGGGGGGATCGGCTACGAGCAGTACTTC.

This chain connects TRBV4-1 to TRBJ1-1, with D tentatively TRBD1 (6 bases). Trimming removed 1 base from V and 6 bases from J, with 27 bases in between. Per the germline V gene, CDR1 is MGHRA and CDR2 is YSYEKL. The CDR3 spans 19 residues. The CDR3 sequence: CASSQVNRVRSMFYSEAFF. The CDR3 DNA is TGCGCCAGCAGCCAAGTGAACAGGGTGAGGTCGATGTTTTATTCTGAAGCTTTCTTT.

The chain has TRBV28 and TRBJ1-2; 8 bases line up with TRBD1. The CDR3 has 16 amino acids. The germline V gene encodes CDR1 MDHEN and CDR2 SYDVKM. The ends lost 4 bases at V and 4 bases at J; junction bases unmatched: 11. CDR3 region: CASSSGGQGAIYGYTF. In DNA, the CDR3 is TGTGCCAGCAGTTCCGGGGGCCAGGGGGCGATCTATGGCTACACCTTC.

CDR3 DNA sequence: TGTGCCAGCGGAGAGGACAGTCGATACTATGGCTACACCTTC. Translating gives CASGEDSRYYGYTF. The chain couples TRBV11-2 to TRBJ1-2; possibly TRBD1 for D (6 bases). The CDR3 has 14 residues. Trimming left V 8 bases short and J 3 bases short, with 16 bases between. Germline V gene data show CDR1 as SGHAT and CDR2 as FQNNGV.

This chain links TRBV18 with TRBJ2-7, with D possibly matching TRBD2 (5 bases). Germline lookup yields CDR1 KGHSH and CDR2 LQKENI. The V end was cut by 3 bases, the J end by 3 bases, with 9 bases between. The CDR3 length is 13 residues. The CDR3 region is CASSPPTSYEQYF. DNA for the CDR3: TGTGCCAGCTCACCGCCCACTAGCTACGAGCAGTACTTC. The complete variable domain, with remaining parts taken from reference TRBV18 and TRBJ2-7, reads NAGVMQNPRHLVRRRGQEARLRCSPMKGHSHVYWYRQLPEEGLKFMVYLQKENIIDESGMPKERFSAEFPKEGPSILRIQQVVRGDSAAYFCASSPPTSYEQYFGPGTRLTVT.

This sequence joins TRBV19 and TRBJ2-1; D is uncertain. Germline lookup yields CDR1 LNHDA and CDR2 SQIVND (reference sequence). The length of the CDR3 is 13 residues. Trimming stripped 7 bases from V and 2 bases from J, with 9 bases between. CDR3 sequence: CASIGVPYNEQFF. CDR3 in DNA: TGTGCCAGTATAGGAGTCCCCTACAATGAGCAGTTCTTC.

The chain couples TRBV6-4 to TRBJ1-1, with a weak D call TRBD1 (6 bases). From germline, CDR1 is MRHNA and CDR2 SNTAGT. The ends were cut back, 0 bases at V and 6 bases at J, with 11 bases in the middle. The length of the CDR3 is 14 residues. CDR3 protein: CASSDSLGAAEAFF. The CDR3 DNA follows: TGTGCCAGCAGTGACTCGCTGGGGGCTGCTGAAGCTTTCTTT.

CDR3 in amino acids: CASRLRYETGGLQRNEQFF. The CDR3 nucleotides read TGTGCCAGCCGACTTAGATATGAGACAGGGGGCCTACAGAGAAATGAGCAGTTCTTC. The chain is built from TRBV7-9 and TRBJ2-1, with 10 bases matching TRBD1. With 8 bases clipped from V and 7 bases from J, the junction kept 23 bases outside the gene matches. The germline gives CDR1 SEHNR, CDR2 FQNEAQ (reference sequence). The CDR3 length is 19 residues.

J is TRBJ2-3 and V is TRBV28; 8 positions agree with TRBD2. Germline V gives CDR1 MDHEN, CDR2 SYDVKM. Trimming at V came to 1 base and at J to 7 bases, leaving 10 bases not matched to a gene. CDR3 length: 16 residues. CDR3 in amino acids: CASSLLGLGLSNTQYF. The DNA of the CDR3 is TGTGCCAGCAGTTTATTGGGACTAGGTTTATCAAATACGCAGTATTTT.

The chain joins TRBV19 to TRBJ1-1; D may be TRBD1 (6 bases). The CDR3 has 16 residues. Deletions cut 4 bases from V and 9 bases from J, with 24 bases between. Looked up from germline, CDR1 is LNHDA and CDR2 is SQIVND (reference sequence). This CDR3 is CASSTYPGTERGKAFF. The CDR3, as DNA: TGTGCCAGTAGTACTTACCCCGGGACCGAGAGGGGGAAAGCTTTCTTT.

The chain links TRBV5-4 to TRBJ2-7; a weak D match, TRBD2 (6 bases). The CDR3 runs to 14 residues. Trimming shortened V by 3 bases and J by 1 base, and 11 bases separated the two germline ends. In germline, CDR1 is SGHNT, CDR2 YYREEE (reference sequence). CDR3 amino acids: CASSSKTSSYEQYF. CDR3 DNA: TGTGCCAGCAGCTCCAAGACTAGTTCCTACGAGCAGTACTTC.

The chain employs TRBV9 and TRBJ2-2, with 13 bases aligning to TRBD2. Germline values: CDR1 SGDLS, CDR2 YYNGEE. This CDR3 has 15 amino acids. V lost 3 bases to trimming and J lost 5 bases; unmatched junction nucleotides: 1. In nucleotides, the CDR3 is TGTGCCAGCAGCGGGACTAGCGGGGGAACCGGGGAGCTGTTTTTT. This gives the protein CASSGTSGGTGELFF.

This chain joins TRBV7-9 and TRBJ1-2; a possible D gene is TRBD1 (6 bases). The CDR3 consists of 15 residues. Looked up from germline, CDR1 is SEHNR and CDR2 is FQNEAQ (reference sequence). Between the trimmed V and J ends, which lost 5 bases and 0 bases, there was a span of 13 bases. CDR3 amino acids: CASSQQGVANYGYTF. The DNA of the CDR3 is TGTGCCAGCAGCCAACAGGGAGTTGCTAACTATGGCTACACCTTC.